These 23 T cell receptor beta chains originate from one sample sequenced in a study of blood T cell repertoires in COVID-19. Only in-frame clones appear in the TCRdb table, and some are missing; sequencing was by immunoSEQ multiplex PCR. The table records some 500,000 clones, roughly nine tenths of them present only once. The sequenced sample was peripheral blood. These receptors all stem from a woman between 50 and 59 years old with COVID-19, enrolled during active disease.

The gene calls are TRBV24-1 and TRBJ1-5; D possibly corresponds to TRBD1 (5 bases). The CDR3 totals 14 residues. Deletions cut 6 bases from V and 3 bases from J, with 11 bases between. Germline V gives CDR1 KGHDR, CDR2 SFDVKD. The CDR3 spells CATSLQDDNQPQHF. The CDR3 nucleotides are TGTGCCACCAGTTTACAGGATGACAATCAGCCCCAGCATTTT.

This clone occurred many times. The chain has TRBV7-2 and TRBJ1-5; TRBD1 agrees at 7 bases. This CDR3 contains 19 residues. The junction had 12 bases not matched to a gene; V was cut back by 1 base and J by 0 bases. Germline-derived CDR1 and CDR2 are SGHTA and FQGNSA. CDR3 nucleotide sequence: TGTGCCAGCAGCTTAGATGGAGGGACAGCCTTTTATAGCAATCAGCCCCAGCATTTT. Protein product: CASSLDGGTAFYSNQPQHF. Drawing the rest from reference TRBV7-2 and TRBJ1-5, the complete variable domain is GAGVSQSPSNKVTEKGKDVELRCDPISGHTALYWYRQSLGQGLEFLIYFQGNSAPDKSGLPSDRFSAERTGGSVSTLTIQRTQQEDSAVYLCASSLDGGTAFYSNQPQHFGDGTRLSIL.

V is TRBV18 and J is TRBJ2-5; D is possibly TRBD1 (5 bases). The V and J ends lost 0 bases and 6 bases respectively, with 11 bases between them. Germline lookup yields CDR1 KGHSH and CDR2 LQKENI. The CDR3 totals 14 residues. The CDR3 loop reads CASSPPSGFKTQYF. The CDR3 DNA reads TGTGCCAGCTCACCACCTTCAGGGTTTAAGACCCAGTACTTC. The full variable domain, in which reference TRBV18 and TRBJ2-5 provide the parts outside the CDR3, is NAGVMQNPRHLVRRRGQEARLRCSPMKGHSHVYWYRQLPEEGLKFMVYLQKENIIDESGMPKERFSAEFPKEGPSILRIQQVVRGDSAAYFCASSPPSGFKTQYFGPGTRLLVL.

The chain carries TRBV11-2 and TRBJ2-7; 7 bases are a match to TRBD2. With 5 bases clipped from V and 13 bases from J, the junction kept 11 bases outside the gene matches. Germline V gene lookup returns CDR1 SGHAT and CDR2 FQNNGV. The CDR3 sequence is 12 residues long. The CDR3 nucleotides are TGTGCCAGCAGCCCCGGGGAGGGTTTGATATACTTC. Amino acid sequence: CASSPGEGLIYF.

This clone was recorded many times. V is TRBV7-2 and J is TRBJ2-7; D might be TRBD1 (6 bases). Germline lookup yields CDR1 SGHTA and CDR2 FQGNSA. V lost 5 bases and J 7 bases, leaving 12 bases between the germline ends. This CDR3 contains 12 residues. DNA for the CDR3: TGTGCCAGCAGCACCCGTACAGGGGAGCAGTACTTC. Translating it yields CASSTRTGEQYF.

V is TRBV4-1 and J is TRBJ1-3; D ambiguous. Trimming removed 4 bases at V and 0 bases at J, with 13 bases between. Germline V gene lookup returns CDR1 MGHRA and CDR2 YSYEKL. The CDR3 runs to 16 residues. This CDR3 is CASSRIPGVSGNTIYF. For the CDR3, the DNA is TGCGCCAGCAGCCGAATCCCAGGCGTCTCTGGAAACACCATATATTTT.

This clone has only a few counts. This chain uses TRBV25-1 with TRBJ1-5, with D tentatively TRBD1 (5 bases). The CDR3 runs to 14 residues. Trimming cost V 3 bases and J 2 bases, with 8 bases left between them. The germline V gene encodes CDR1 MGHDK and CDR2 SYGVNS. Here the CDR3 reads CASSDPGGNQPQHF. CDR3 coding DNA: TGTGCCAGCAGTGATCCGGGGGGCAATCAGCCCCAGCATTTT. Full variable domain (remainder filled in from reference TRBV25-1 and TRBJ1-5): EADIYQTPRYLVIGTGKKITLECSQTMGHDKMYWYQQDPGMELHLIHYSYGVNSTEKGDLSSESTVSRIRTEHFPLTLESARPSHTSQYLCASSDPGGNQPQHFGDGTRLSIL.

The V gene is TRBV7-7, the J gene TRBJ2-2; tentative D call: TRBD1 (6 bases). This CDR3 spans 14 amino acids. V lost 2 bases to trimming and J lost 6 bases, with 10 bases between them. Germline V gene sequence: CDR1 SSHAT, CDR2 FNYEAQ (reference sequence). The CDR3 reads CASSLSEGAGELFF. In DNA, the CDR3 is TGTGCCAGCAGCTTAAGTGAGGGGGCCGGGGAGCTGTTTTTT.

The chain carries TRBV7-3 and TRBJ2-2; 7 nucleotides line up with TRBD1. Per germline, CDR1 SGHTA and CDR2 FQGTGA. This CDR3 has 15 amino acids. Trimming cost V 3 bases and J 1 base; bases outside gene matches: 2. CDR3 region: CASSFGDRNTGELFF. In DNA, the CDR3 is TGTGCCAGCAGCTTTGGGGACAGGAACACCGGGGAGCTGTTTTTT.

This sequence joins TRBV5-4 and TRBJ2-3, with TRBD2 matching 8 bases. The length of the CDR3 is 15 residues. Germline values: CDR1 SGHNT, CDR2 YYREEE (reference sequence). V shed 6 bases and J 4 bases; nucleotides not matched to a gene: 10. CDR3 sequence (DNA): TGTGCCAGCACCACCGGCGGGGGGTACTCAGATACGCAGTATTTT. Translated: CASTTGGGYSDTQYF.

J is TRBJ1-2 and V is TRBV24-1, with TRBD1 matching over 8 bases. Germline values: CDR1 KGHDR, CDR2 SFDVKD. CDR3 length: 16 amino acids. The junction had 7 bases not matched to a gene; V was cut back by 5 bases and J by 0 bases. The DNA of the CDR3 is TGTGCCACCAGTGCCGGACAGGGACGATCTAACTATGGCTACACCTTC. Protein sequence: CATSAGQGRSNYGYTF.

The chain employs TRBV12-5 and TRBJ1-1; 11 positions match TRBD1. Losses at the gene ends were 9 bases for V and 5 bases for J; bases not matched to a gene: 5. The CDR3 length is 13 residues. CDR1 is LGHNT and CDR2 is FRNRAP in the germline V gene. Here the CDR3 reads CARPGQGGTEAFF. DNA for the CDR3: TGTGCTAGACCGGGACAGGGGGGTACTGAAGCTTTCTTT.

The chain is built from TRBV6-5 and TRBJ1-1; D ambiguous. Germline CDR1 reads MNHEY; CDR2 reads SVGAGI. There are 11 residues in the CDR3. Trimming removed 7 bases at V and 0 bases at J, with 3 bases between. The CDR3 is CASTVNTEAFF. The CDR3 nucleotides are TGTGCCAGCACGGTGAACACTGAAGCTTTCTTT.

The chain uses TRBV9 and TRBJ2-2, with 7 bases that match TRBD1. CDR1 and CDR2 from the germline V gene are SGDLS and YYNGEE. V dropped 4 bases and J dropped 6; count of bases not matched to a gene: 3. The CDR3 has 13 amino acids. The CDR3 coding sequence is TGTGCCAGCAGCACGACAGGGTCCGGGGAGCTGTTTTTT. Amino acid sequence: CASSTTGSGELFF. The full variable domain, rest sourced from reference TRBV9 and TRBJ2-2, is DSGVTQTPKHLITATGQRVTLRCSPRSGDLSVYWYQQSLDQGLQFLIQYYNGEERAKGNILERFSAQQFPDLHSELNLSSLELGDSALYFCASSTTGSGELFFGEGSRLTVL.

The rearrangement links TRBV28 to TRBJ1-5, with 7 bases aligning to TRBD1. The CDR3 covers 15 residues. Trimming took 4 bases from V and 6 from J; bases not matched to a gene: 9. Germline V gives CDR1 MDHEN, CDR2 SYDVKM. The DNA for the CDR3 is TGTGCCAGCAGTTGGTACAGGGGAGCTGGTCAGCCCCAGCATTTT. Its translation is CASSWYRGAGQPQHF.

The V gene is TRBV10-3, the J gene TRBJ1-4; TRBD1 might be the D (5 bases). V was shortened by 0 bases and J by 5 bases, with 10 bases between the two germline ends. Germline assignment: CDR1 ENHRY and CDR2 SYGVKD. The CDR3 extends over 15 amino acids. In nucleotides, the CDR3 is TGTGCCATCAGTGAGTCCGGACAACCGAATGAAAAACTGTTTTTT. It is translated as CAISESGQPNEKLFF.

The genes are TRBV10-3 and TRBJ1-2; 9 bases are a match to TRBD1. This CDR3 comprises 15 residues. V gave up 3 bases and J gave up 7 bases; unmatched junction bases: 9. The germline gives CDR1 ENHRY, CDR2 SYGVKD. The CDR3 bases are TGTGCCATCAGTGAATGGGACAGGGTGGAAGGTGGCTACACCTTC. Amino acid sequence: CAISEWDRVEGGYTF.

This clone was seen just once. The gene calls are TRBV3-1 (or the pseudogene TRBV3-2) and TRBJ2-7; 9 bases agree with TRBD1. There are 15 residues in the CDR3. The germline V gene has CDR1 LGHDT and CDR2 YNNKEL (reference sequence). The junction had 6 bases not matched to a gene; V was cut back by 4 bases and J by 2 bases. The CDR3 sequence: CASSRPGQGTYEQYF. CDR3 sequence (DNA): TGTGCCAGCAGCCGTCCGGGACAGGGTACCTACGAGCAGTACTTC.

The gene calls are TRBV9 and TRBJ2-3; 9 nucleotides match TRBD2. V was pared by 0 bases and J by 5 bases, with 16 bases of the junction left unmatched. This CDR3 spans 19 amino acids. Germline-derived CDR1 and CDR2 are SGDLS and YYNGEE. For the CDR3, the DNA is TGTGCCAGCAGCGTAGATGGAGAAGGGAGCGGGGGGCGGATAGATACGCAGTATTTT. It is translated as CASSVDGEGSGGRIDTQYF.

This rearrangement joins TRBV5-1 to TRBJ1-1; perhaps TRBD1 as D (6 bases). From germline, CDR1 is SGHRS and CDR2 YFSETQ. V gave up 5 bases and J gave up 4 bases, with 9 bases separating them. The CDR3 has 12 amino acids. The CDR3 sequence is CASRTTGTEAFF. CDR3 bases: TGCGCCAGCAGGACGACAGGCACTGAAGCTTTCTTT.

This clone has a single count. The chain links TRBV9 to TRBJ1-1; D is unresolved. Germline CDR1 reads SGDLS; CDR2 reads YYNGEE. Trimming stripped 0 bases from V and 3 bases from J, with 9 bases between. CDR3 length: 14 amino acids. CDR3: CASSVGPEHTEAFF. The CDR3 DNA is TGTGCCAGCAGCGTAGGGCCAGAACACACTGAAGCTTTCTTT.

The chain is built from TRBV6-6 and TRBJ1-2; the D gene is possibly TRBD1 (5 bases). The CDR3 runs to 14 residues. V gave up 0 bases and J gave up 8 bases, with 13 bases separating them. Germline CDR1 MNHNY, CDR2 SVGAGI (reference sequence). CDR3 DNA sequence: TGTGCCAGCAGTTACTCCAGCGGCGGGGACGGCTACACCTTC. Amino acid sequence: CASSYSSGGDGYTF.

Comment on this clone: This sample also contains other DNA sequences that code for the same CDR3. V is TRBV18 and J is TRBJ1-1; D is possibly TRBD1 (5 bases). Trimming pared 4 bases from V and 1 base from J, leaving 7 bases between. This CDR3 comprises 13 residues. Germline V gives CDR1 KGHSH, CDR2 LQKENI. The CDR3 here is CASSLGQNTEAFF. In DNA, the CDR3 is TGTGCCAGCTCACTCGGACAGAACACTGAAGCTTTCTTT.